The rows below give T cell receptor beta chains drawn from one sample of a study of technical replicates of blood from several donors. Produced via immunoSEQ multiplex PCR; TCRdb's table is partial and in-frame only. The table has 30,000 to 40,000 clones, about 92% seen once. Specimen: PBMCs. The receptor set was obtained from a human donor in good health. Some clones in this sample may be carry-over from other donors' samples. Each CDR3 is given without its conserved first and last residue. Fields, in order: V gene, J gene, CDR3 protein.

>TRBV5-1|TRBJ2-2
ASSLGQGANTGELF
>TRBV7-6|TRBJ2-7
ASSPDGREQY
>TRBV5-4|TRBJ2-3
ASSLRGGRILGDTQY
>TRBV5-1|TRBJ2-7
ASSLAGNYEQY
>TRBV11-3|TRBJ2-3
ASSQGGLGDSDTQY
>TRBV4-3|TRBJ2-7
ASSQDAAGTSYEQY
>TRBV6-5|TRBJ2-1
ASSPLARNNEQF
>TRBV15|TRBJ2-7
ATSRLQSYEQY
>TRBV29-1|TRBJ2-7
SVEVDQGLGEQY
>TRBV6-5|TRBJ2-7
ASSYRDNSYEQY
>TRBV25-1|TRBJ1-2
ASSEYRDSYGYT
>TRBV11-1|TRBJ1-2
ASSDRTTRGGNYGYT
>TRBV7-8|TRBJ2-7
ASSTTGTLPPEQY
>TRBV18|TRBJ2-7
ASSPLPQGAVNEQY
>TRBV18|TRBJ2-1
ASSLQGPNEQF
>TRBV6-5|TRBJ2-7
ASGRLAGVYEQY
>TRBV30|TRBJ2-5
AWSSQETQY
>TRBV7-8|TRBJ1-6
ASSLARDSPLH
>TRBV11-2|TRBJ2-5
ASSTRTSQGTQY
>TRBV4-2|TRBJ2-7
ASSQASGREQY
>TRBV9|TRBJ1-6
ASSVQADINSPLH
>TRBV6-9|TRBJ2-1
ASSWGLAGHEQF
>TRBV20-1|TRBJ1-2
SASTGDGYT
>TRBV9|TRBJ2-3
ASSAGQAGTDTQY
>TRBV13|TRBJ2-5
ASSLLTSGVKETQY